Described below is a single TCR beta chain sequence and its context. This clonotype was counted a few times. Its antigen specificity is not known. No much larger clone exists at a distance of one base, and base qualities are not known. What the treatment or condition label conveys for this sample: allogeneic hematopoietic cell transplantation with graft depleted of TCRalphabeta T cells and CD19 B cells. Transplant recipients were children who received TCRalphabeta/CD19-depleted allogeneic hematopoietic cell grafts. This record belongs to a study of T-cell reconstitution after alpha-beta-depleted transplantation in children (TCRdb year 2016). At the level of the whole study: T-cell immune reconstitution after TCRalphabeta/CD19-depleted allogeneic hematopoietic cell transplantation in children was quantitatively tracked in the study by means of TCR repertoire profiling. General findings and caveats noted by the study authors: The apparently early recovery of alphabetaT-cell counts about two months after transplant reportedly depended on only several hundred rapidly expanded clones that came from non-depleted graft cells. In some patients, the high TCRbeta diversity seen at day 60 was put down to recipient T cells and intrathymic progenitors that had survived conditioning. Hyperexpanded clone frequencies declined over subsequent months; after one year, T-cell counts and TCRbeta diversity were mostly attributed to newly produced T cells.

Receptor amplification or capture employed PCR. The sample was run on an Illumina HiSeq 2500. To normalize quantification of the TCRbeta repertoire, the TCR libraries were built with molecular barcoding that relied on unique molecular identifiers. The public reads were run again by TCRdb, first through fastp at Q25 and then through MiXCR, and only productive beta chains were kept. Rows are unified per CDR3 protein, each entry keeping the most common DNA and genes. The sample includes fewer than 700,000 distinct CDR3 sequences, with 10% to 15% observed a single time. Around 2.2% of the sample comes from the top ten. From the cysteine up to the phenylalanine, the CDR3 has a length of 10 residues. Solely the CDR3 DNA is kept, with 30 bases framed from the first base. According to the germline V gene (reference sequence), CDR1 reads DFQATT and CDR2 reads SNEGSKA. Trimming at the junction amounts to 6 bases on V and 1 base on J, and the germline ends lie 4 bases apart.

The receptor chain draws on TRBV20-1 and TRBJ2-7, with no confident D gene call. This TCR derives from a male patient younger than 18 who had a stem cell transplant for acute myeloid leukemia, so the T cells may come from the graft donor. The sequencing here drew on PBMCs, mostly from graft donor cells, taken 360 days after TCRalphabeta/CD19-depleted stem cell transplant. The DNA is as follows: TGCAGTGCGCAATCCTACGAGCAGTACTTC. This codes for CSAQSYEQYF.